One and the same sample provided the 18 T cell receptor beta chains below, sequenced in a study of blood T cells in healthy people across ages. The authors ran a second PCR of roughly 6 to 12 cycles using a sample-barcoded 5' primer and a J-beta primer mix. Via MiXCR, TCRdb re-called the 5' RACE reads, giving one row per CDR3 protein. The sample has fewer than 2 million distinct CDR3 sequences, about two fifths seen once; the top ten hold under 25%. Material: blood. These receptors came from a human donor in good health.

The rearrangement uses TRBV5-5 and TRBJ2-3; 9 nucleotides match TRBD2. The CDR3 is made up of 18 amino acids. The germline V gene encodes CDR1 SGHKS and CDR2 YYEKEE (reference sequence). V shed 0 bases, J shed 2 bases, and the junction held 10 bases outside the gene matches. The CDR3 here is CASSLGPLAGATTDTQYF. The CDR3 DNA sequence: TGTGCCAGCAGCTTGGGTCCCTTAGCGGGGGCGACCACAGATACGCAGTATTTT.

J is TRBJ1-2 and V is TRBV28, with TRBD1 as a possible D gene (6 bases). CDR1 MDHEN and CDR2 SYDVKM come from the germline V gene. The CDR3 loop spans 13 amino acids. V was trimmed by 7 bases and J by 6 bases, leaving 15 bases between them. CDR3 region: CASTLRTENGYTF. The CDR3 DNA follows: TGTGCCAGCACCCTGAGGACAGAAAATGGCTACACCTTC.

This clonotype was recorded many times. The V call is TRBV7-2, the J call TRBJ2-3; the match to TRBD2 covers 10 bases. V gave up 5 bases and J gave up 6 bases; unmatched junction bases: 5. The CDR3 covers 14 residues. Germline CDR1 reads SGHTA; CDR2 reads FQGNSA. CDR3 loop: CASSQLAGLDTQYF. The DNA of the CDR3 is TGTGCCAGCAGCCAACTAGCGGGGCTCGATACGCAGTATTTT.

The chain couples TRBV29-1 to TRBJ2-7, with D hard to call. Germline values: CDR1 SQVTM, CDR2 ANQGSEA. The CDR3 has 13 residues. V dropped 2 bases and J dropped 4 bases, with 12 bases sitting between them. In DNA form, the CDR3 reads TGCAGCGTTGAATTGGGGATAGGATACGAGCAGTACTTC. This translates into CSVELGIGYEQYF.

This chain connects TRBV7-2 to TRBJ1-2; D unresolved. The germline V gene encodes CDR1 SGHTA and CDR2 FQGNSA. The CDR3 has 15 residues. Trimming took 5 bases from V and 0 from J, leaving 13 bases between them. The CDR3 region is CASSPTRQPNYGYTF. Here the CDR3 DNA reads TGTGCCAGCAGCCCTACGAGGCAGCCTAACTATGGCTACACCTTC.

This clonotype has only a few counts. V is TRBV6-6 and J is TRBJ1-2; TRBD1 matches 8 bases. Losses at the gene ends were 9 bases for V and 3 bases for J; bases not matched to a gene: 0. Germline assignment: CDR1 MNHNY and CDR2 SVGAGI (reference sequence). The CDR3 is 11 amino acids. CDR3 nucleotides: TGTGCCAGGGACAGGGACTATGGCTACACCTTC. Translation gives CARDRDYGYTF.

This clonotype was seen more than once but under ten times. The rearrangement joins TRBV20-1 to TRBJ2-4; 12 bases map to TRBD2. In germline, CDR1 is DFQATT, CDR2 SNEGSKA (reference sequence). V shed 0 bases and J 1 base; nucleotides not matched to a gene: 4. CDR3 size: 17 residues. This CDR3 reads CSARDRGTSGAKNIQYF. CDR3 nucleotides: TGCAGTGCTAGAGATCGTGGGACTAGCGGGGCCAAAAACATTCAGTACTTC.

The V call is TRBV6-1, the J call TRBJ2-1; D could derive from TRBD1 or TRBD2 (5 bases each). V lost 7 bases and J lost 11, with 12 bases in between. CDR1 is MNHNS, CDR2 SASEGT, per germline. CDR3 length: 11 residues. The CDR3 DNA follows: TGTGCCAGCATAGAGGGGCTACAGCAGTTCTTC. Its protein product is CASIEGLQQFF.

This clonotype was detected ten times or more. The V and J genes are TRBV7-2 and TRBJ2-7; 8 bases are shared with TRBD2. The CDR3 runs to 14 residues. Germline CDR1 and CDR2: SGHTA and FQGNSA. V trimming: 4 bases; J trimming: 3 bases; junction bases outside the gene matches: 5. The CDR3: CASSSGGGSYEQYF. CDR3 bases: TGTGCCAGCAGCTCGGGCGGGGGGAGCTACGAGCAGTACTTC.

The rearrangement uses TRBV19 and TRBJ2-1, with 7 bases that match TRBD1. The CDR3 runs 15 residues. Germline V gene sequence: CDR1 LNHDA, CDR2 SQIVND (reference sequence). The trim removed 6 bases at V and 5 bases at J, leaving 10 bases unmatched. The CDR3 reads CASRAGQDNHNEQFF. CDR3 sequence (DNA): TGTGCCAGTAGGGCCGGACAGGATAACCACAATGAGCAGTTCTTC.

The DNA of the CDR3 is TGTGCCAGCAGTTACTCTCCCTCGGCTAAGTTCTTC. This gives the protein CASSYSPSAKFF. V gene TRBV6-2 or TRBV6-3 combines with J gene TRBJ2-1; D remains unclear. This CDR3 contains 12 residues. Between the trimmed V and J ends, which lost 0 bases and 14 bases, there was a span of 11 bases. Germline lookup yields CDR1 MNHEY and CDR2 SVGEGT.

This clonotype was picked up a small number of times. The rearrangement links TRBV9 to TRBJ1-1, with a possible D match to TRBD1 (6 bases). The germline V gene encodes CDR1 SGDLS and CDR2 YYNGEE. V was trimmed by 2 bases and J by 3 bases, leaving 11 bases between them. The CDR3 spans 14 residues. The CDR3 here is CASSVRQDHTEAFF. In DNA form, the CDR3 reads TGTGCCAGCAGCGTTAGACAGGATCACACTGAAGCTTTCTTT.

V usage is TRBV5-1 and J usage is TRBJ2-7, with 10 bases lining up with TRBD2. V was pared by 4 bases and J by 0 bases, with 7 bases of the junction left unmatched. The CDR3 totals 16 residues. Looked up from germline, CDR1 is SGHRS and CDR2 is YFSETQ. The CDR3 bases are TGCGCCAGCAGCCGGATTAGCGGGGGGTACTCCTACGAGCAGTACTTC. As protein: CASSRISGGYSYEQYF.

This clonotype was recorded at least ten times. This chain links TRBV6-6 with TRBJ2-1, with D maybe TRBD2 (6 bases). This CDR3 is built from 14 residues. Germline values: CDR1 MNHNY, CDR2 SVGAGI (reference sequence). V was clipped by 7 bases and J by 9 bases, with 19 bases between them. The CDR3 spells CASNPSGWGGEQFF. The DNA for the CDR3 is TGTGCCAGCAACCCCTCGGGGTGGGGAGGTGAGCAGTTCTTC.

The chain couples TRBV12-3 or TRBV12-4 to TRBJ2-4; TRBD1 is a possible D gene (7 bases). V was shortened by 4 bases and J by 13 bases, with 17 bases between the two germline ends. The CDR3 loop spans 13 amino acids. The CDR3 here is CASSYGGTVEQYF. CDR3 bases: TGTGCCAGCAGTTATGGGGGGACAGTAGAGCAGTACTTC.

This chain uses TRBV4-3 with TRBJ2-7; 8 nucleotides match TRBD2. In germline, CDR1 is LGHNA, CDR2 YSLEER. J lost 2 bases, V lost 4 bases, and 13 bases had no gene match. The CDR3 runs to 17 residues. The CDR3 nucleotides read TGCGCCAGCAGCCTCGGGGGTAGCGGGGCTCGAGCCTACGAGCAGTACTTC. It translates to CASSLGGSGARAYEQYF.

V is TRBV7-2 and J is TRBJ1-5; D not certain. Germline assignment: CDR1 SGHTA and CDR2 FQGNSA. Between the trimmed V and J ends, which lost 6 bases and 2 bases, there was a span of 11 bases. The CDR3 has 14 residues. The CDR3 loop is CASSRRAGNQPQHF. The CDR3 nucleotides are TGTGCCAGCAGTCGGAGAGCGGGCAATCAGCCCCAGCATTTT.

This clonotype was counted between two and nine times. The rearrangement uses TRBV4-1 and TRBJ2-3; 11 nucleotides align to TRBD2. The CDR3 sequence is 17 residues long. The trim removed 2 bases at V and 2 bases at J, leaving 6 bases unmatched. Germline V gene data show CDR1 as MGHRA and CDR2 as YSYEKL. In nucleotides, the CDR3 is TGCGCCAGCAGCCAACCCCTGACTAGCGGGGACACAGATACGCAGTATTTT. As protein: CASSQPLTSGDTDTQYF.